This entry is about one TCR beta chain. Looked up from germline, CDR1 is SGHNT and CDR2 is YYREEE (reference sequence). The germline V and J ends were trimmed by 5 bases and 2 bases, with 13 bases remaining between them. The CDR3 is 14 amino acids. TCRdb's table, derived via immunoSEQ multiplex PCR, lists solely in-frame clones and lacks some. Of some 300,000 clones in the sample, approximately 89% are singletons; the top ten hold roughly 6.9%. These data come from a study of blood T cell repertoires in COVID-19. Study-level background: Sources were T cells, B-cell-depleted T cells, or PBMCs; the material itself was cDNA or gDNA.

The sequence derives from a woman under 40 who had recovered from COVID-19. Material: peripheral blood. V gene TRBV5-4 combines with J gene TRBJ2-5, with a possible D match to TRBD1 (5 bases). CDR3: CASSPSTDQETQYF. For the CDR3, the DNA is TGTGCCAGCAGTCCCTCGACAGATCAAGAGACCCAGTACTTC.